Reported below is one T cell receptor beta chain. Antigen: not known. Sequence at one end of the junction differs from germline and may be a read error. The data are from a study of T cell repertoires in cytomegalovirus infection. Study results and limitations: Totalled public TCR beta family frequency picked out people who carried CMV plus the relevant HLA. Dominant in the ex vivo response were TCR beta clonotypes restricted by HLA-C and specific for CMV.

Germline CDR1 KGHDR, CDR2 SFDVKD. There are 15 residues in the CDR3. Via MiXCR, TCRdb re-called the reads, giving one row per CDR3 protein. This table has about 440,000 distinct CDR3 sequences, roughly 31% appearing once. V is TRBV24-1 and J is TRBJ2-3; the match to TRBD2 covers 12 bases. Sequencing was done on a sample of PBMCs. The receptor was isolated from a human donor in good health (CMV status not recorded). Some clones in this sample may be carry-over from other donors' samples. The CDR3 DNA sequence: TGTGCCACCAGTGATGCTAGCGGGGGGGAAGATACGCAGGATTTT. Translation gives CATSDASGGEDTQDF.